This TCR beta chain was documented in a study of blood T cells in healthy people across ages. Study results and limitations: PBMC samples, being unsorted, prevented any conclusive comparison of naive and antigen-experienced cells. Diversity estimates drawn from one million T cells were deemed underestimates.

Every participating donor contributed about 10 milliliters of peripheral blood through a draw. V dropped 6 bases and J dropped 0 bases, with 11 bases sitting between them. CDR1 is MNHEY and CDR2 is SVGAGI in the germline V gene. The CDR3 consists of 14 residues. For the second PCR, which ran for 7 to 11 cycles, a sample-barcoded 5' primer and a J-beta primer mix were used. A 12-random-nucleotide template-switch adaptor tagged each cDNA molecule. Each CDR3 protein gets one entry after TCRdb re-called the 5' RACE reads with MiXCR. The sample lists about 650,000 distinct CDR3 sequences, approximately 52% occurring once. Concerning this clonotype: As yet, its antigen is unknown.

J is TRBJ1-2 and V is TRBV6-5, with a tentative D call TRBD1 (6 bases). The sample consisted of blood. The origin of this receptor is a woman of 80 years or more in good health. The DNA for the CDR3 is TGTGCCAGCAGGGAAGGGGGTCCTAACTATGGCTACACCTTC. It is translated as CASREGGPNYGYTF.